Presented here are 13 T cell receptor beta chains from one specimen sequenced in a study of vaccination effects on CD4 cells after COVID-19. With the ViraFEST assay, the study expanded antigen-specific CD4+ T cells using viral peptide pools, then sequenced them. Investigators separated out CD4+ T cells once 10 days of culture had passed. Among the vaccine recipients, none had a prior SARS-CoV-2 infection, and nucleocapsid antibodies were negative. TCRdb's table, derived via immunoSEQ multiplex PCR, lists solely in-frame clones and lacks some. Found here are roughly 67,000 clones, around 79% of them singletons; the top ten hold roughly a tenth. Antigens of these TCRs are unknown. The specimen was CD4+ T cells from PBMCs cultured with SARS-CoV-2 spike peptides, collected before COVID-19 vaccination. The receptors come from a human donor who received a COVID-19 vaccine.

This rearrangement joins TRBV3-1 (or the pseudogene TRBV3-2) to TRBJ2-6; either TRBD1 or TRBD2 may supply D (6 bases each). There are 16 residues in the CDR3. Germline values: CDR1 LGHDT, CDR2 YNNKEL (reference sequence). With 7 bases removed from V and 0 bases from J, the gap between germline ends came to 13 bases. The CDR3 loop reads CASTSRGHSGANVLTF. The CDR3 DNA is TGTGCCAGCACCTCTCGGGGGCACTCTGGGGCCAACGTCCTGACTTTC.

This chain links TRBV4-2 with TRBJ1-5; D remains unclear. V shed 0 bases and J shed 6 bases, with 15 bases lying between them. The CDR3 contains 16 residues. Looked up from germline, CDR1 is LGHNA and CDR2 is YNFKEQ. CDR3 coding DNA: TGTGCCAGCAGCCAAGAGCTGACTCAAACGGGTCAGCCCCAGCATTTT. Protein: CASSQELTQTGQPQHF.

CDR3 nucleotides: TGTGCCAGCAGTGGGGGTTCCTATAATTCACCCCTCCACTTT. Amino acids: CASSGGSYNSPLHF. V gene TRBV5-6 combines with J gene TRBJ1-6; weak D call: TRBD1 (5 bases). This CDR3 comprises 14 residues. The germline V gene has CDR1 SGHDT and CDR2 YYEEEE. Trimming took off 5 bases at V and 1 base at J, with 7 bases between the two ends.

The sample holds a few counts of this clone. J is TRBJ1-1 and V is TRBV18; D not resolved. CDR1 and CDR2 (germline): KGHSH, LQKENI. The ends were cut back, 4 bases at V and 1 base at J, with 10 bases in the middle. This CDR3 has 14 residues. CDR3 in amino acids: CASSRSSENTEAFF. DNA of the CDR3: TGTGCCAGCTCACGATCGTCCGAGAACACTGAAGCTTTCTTT.

The genes are TRBV12-5 and TRBJ1-5, with TRBD1 identical over 9 bases. Germline V gene sequence: CDR1 LGHNT, CDR2 FRNRAP. The CDR3 is made up of 13 amino acids. The ends lost 9 bases at V and 3 bases at J; junction bases unmatched: 3. The CDR3 DNA follows: TGTGCTAGCGGGACAGGGAACAATCAGCCCCAGCATTTT. Residues: CASGTGNNQPQHF.

This sequence joins TRBV2 and TRBJ1-5, with D unresolved. V shed 4 bases and J shed 0 bases, with 13 bases lying between them. Germline V CDR1 and CDR2: SNHLY, FYNNEI. The CDR3 totals 16 residues. The CDR3 DNA follows: TGTGCCAGCAGTGCCCGTCCTCAGAATAGCAATCAGCCCCAGCATTTT. This codes for CASSARPQNSNQPQHF.

The chain links TRBV29-1 to TRBJ2-5, with D perhaps TRBD1 (6 bases). Trimming stripped 2 bases from V and 4 bases from J, with 14 bases between. Germline V gene lookup returns CDR1 SQVTM and CDR2 ANQGSEA. This CDR3 spans 14 amino acids. CDR3 bases: TGCAGCGTTGAATATTTGTACAGGGTAGAGACCCAGTACTTC. It translates to CSVEYLYRVETQYF.

This clone has more than one count but fewer than ten. This chain connects TRBV30 to TRBJ1-3, with 9 bases fitting TRBD1. Germline CDR1 and CDR2: GTSNPN and SVGIG (reference sequence). Germline trimming cut 5 bases from V and 0 bases from J; bases unmatched to any gene: 2. The CDR3 extends over 14 amino acids. Here the CDR3 DNA reads TGTGCCTGGGGGACAGGGAGCTCTGGAAACACCATATATTTT. Protein sequence: CAWGTGSSGNTIYF.

The chain employs TRBV28 and TRBJ1-3; D is uncertain. The V end was cut by 5 bases, the J end by 0 bases, with 8 bases between. The CDR3 is 14 amino acids. CDR1 is MDHEN and CDR2 is SYDVKM in the germline V gene. Here the CDR3 reads CASSTVFSGNTIYF. The CDR3 coding sequence is TGTGCCAGCAGTACTGTCTTCTCTGGAAACACCATATATTTT.

This rearrangement joins TRBV7-2 to TRBJ1-1; no definite D call. Germline CDR1 is SGHTA and CDR2 is FQGNSA. The V and J ends lost 5 bases and 10 bases respectively, with 20 bases between them. This CDR3 spans 14 amino acids. CDR3 residues: CASSAFSRYPGAFF. CDR3 DNA sequence: TGTGCCAGCAGCGCCTTTAGCCGTTACCCTGGAGCTTTCTTT. The full variable domain, rest sourced from reference TRBV7-2 and TRBJ1-1, is GAGVSQSPSNKVTEKGKDVELRCDPISGHTALYWYRQSLGQGLEFLIYFQGNSAPDKSGLPSDRFSAERTGGSVSTLTIQRTQQEDSAVYLCASSAFSRYPGAFFGQGTRLTVV.

The chain uses TRBV5-1 and TRBJ2-5, with unresolved D. CDR1 and CDR2 (germline): SGHRS, YFSETQ. This CDR3 region has 13 residues. Between the trimmed V and J ends, which lost 1 base and 4 bases, there was a span of 8 bases. The CDR3 DNA reads as TGCGCCAGCAGCTTGTTACCAGCAGAGACCCAGTACTTC. It encodes CASSLLPAETQYF. The full variable domain, its missing parts supplied by reference TRBV5-1 and TRBJ2-5, is KAGVTQTPRYLIKTRGQQVTLSCSPISGHRSVSWYQQTPGQGLQFLFEYFSETQRNKGNFPGRFSGRQFSNSRSEMNVSTLELGDSALYLCASSLLPAETQYFGPGTRLLVL.

This clone has just a few counts. The chain uses TRBV7-8 and TRBJ1-2; the D gene is possibly TRBD1 (6 bases). The CDR3 has 15 amino acids. The V end lost 1 base, the J end lost 1 base, and 10 bases lay between the germline ends. Germline V lookup: CDR1 SGHVS, CDR2 FQNEAQ. CDR3 bases: TGTGCCAGCAGCTTAGATTACAGGGATAACTATGGCTACACCTTC. This translates into CASSLDYRDNYGYTF.

CDR3: CASSPATGGHEQYV. As DNA, the CDR3 is TGTGCCAGCAGCCCCGCGACAGGTGGCCACGAGCAGTACGTC. This chain joins TRBV6-5 and TRBJ2-7, with a possible D match to TRBD1 (6 bases). Trimming left V 6 bases short and J 5 bases short, with 17 bases between. CDR3 size: 14 residues. Germline-derived CDR1 and CDR2 are MNHEY and SVGAGI.